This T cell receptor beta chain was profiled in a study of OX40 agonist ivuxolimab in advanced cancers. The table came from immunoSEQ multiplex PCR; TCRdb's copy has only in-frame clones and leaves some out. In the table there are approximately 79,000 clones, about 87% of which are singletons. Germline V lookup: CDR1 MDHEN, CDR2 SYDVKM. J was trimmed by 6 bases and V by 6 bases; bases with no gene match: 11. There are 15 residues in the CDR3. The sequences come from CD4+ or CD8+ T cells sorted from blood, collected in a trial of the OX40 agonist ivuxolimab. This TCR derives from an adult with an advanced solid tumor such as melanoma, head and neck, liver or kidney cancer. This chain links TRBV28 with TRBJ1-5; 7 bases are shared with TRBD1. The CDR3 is CASSQGQLRGQPQHF. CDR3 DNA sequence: TGTGCCAGCAGCCAGGGACAGCTCAGAGGTCAGCCCCAGCATTTT.